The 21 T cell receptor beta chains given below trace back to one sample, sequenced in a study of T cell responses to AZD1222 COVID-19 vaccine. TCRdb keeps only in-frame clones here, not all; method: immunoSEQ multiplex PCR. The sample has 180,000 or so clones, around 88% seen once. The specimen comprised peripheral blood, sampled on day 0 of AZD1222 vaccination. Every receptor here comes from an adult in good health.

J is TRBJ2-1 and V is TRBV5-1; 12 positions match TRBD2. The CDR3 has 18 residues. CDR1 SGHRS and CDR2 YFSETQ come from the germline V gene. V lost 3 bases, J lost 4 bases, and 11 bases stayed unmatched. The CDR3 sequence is CASSWTSGAPNLYNEQFF. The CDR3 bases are TGCGCCAGCAGCTGGACTAGCGGGGCCCCTAACTTATACAATGAGCAGTTCTTC.

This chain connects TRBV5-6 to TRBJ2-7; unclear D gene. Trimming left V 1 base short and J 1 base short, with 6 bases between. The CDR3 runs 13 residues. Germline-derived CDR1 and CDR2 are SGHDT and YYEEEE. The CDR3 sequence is CASSLLGSYEQYF. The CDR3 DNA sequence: TGTGCCAGCAGCTTGTTGGGGTCCTACGAGCAGTACTTC.

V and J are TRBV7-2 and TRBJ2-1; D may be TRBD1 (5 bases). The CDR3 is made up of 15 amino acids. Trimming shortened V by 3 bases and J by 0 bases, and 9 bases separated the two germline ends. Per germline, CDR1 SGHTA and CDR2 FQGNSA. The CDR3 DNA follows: TGTGCCAGCAGCTTCCCAGGGAACTCCTACAATGAGCAGTTCTTC. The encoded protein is CASSFPGNSYNEQFF.

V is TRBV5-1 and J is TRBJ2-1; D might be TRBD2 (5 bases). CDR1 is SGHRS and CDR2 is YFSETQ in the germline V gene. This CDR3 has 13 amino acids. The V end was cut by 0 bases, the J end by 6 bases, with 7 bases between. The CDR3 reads CASSLGSVNEQFF. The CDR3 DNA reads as TGCGCCAGCAGCTTGGGTAGCGTCAATGAGCAGTTCTTC.

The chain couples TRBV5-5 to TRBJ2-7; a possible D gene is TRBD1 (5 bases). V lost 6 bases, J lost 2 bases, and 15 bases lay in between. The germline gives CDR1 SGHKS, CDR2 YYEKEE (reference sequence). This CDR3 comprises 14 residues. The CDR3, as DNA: TGTGCCAGCACCTCGAGGCAGGGAACCTACGAGCAGTACTTC. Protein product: CASTSRQGTYEQYF.

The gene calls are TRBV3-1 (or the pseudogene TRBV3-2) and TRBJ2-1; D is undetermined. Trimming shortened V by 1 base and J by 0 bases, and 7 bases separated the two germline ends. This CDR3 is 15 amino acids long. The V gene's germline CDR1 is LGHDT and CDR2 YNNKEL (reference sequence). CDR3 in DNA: TGTGCCAGCAGCCAAGGGATCTTCTCCTACAATGAGCAGTTCTTC. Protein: CASSQGIFSYNEQFF.

The CDR3 bases are TGTGCCTGGAGTGGAGGGTCTACGGGTGGCTACACCTTC. Its translation is CAWSGGSTGGYTF. The rearrangement uses TRBV30 and TRBJ1-2; D remains unclear. The CDR3 is 13 residues long. Germline values: CDR1 GTSNPN, CDR2 SVGIG (reference sequence). Trimming stripped 1 base from V and 7 bases from J, with 13 bases between.

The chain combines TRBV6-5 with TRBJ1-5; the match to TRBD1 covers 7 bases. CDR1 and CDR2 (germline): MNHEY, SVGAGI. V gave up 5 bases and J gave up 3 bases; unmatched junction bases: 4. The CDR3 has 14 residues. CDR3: CASSHRGNNQPQHF. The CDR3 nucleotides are TGTGCCAGCAGTCACAGGGGAAACAATCAGCCCCAGCATTTT.

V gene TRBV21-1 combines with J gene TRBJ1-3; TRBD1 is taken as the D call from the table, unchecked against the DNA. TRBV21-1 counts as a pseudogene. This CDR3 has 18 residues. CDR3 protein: CASRGQGRGAGRATTIYF. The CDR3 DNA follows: TGTGCCAGCAGGGGACAGGGTAGGGGAGCCGGCCGTGCAACCACCATATATTTT.

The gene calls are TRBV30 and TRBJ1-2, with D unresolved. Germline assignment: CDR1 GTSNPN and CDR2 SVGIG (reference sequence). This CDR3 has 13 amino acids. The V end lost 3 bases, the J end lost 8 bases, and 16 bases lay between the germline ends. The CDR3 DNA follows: TGTGCCTGGAGCGAGAACACGGGTTCGGGCTACACCTTC. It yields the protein CAWSENTGSGYTF.

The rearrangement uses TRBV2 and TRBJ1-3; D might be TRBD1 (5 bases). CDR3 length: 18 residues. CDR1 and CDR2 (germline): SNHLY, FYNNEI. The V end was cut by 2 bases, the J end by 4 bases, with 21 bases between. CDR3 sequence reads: CASSETTRGAGAGNTIYF. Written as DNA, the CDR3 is TGTGCCAGCAGTGAAACAACGCGCGGCGCTGGGGCCGGAAACACCATATATTTT.

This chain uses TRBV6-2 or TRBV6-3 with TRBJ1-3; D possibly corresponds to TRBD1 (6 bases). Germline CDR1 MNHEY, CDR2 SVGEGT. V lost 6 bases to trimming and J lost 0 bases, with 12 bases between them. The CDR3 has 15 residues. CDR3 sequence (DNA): TGTGCCAGCAGCCGCGACAGGCCCTCTGGAAACACCATATATTTT. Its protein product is CASSRDRPSGNTIYF.

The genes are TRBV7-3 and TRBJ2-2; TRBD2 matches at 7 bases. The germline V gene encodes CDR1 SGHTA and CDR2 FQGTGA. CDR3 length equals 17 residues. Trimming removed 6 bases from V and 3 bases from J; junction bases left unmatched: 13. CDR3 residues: CASSFSLRGGYTGELFF. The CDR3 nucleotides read TGTGCCAGCAGTTTCTCCCTACGCGGGGGTTACACCGGGGAGCTGTTTTTT.

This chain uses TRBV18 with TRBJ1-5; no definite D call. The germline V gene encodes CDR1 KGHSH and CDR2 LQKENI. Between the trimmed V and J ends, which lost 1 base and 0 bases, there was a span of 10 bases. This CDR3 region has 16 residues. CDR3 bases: TGTGCCAGCTCACCACGGAGCCCGAATAGCAATCAGCCCCAGCATTTT. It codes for CASSPRSPNSNQPQHF.

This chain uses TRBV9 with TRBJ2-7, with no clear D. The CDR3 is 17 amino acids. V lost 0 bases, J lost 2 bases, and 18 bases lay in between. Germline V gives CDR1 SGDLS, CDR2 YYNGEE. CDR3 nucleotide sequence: TGTGCCAGCAGCGTAGGTAACAGCATGATGGATCCCTACGAGCAGTACTTC. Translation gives CASSVGNSMMDPYEQYF.

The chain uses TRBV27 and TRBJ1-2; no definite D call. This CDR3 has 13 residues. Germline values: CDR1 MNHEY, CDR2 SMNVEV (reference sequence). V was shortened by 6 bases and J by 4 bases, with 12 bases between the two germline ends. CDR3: CASRSALFYGYTF. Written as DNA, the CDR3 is TGTGCCAGCAGGTCGGCCCTATTCTATGGCTACACCTTC.

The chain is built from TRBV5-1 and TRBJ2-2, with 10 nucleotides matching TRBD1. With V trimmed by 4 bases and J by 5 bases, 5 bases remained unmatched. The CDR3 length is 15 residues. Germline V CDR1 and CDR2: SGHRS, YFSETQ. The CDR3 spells CASSGGQGRTGELFF. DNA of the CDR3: TGCGCCAGCAGCGGGGGACAGGGGAGGACCGGGGAGCTGTTTTTT.

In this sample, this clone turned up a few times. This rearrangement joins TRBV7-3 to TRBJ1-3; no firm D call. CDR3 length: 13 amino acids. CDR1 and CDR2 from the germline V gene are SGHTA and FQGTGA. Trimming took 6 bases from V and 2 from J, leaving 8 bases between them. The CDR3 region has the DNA TGTGCCAGCAGTTCTGAGCCTGGAAACACCATATATTTT. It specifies CASSSEPGNTIYF.

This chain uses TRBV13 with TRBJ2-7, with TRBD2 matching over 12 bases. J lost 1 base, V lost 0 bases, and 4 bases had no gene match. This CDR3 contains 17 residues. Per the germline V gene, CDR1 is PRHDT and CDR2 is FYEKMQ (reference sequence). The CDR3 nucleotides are TGTGCCAGCAGCTTAGGGACTAGCGGGGGCCTGTCCTACGAGCAGTACTTC. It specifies CASSLGTSGGLSYEQYF.

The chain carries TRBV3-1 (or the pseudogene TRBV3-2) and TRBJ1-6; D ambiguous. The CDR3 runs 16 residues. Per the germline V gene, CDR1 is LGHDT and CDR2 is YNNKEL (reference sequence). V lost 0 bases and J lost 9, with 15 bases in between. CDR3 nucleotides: TGTGCCAGCAGCCAAGACGTCAAGCCCGTGGGTTCACCCCTCCACTTT. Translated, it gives CASSQDVKPVGSPLHF.

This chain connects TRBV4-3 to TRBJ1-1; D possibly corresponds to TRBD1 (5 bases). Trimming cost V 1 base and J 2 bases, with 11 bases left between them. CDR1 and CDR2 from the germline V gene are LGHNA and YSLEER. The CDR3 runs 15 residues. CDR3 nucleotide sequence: TGCGCCAGCAGCCAAGGGGCCGGGGCTAACACTGAAGCTTTCTTT. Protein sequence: CASSQGAGANTEAFF.